Shown below are 11 T cell receptor beta chains from a single sample sequenced in a study of shared clonotypes between healthy human individuals. Naive CD8 cells lacked CD45RO and underwent positive selection for CCR7, leaving out terminally differentiated effector memory CD45RA+ cells. Clones were read by immunoSEQ multiplex PCR, and TCRdb kept only the in-frame ones, dropping some. Among some 2 million clones listed, approximately 94% were seen once. Specimen: naive CD8+ T cells sorted from blood. Receptors were obtained from a man aged 18-30 years in good health.

The V and J genes are TRBV14 and TRBJ2-7; the D gene is possibly TRBD1 (6 bases). V dropped 2 bases and J dropped 1 base, with 12 bases sitting between them. Germline CDR1 is SGHDN and CDR2 is FVKESK. The CDR3 is 15 amino acids. CDR3: CASSQTGRRSYEQYF. The CDR3 DNA reads TGTGCCAGCAGCCAAACAGGGCGGAGGTCCTACGAGCAGTACTTC.

The chain has TRBV7-8 and TRBJ2-3; D tentatively fits TRBD1 or TRBD2 (5 bases each). Looked up from germline, CDR1 is SGHVS and CDR2 is FQNEAQ. The CDR3 contains 15 residues. The V gene lost 1 base and the J gene lost 6 bases, with 14 bases spanning the gap. CDR3 in amino acids: CASSLVPRGMDTQYF. The CDR3 bases are TGTGCCAGCAGCTTAGTACCACGGGGCATGGATACGCAGTATTTT.

Turning to this clone: Distinct nucleotide sequences in the sample also encode this CDR3. The rearrangement joins TRBV5-1 to TRBJ2-7, with a weak D call TRBD2 (5 bases). The CDR3 contains 14 residues. Germline V CDR1 and CDR2: SGHRS, YFSETQ. Trimming took 0 bases from V and 3 from J, leaving 10 bases between them. The CDR3 sequence is CASSLAGESYEQYF. CDR3 sequence (DNA): TGCGCCAGCAGCTTGGCCGGGGAGAGCTACGAGCAGTACTTC.

The genes are TRBV2 and TRBJ2-1; 15 bases line up with TRBD2. The CDR3 covers 16 residues. With 6 bases clipped from V and 7 bases from J, the junction kept 7 bases outside the gene matches. CDR1 is SNHLY and CDR2 is FYNNEI in the germline V gene. The CDR3 protein is CASRGDGTSGRNEQFF. The CDR3 region has the DNA TGTGCCAGCAGGGGGGACGGGACTAGCGGGAGGAATGAGCAGTTCTTC. Together with reference TRBV2 and TRBJ2-1, the CDR3 gives the full variable domain: EPEVTQTPSHQVTQMGQEVILRCVPISNHLYFYWYRQILGQKVEFLVSFYNNEISEKSEIFDDQFSVERPDGSNFTLKIRSTKLEDSAMYFCASRGDGTSGRNEQFFGPGTRLTVL.

Worth noting for this clone: Other DNA sequences in the sample encode the same CDR3. The rearrangement links TRBV5-6 to TRBJ2-2; no definite D call. The CDR3 is made up of 11 amino acids. V gave up 2 bases and J gave up 7 bases, with 3 bases separating them. Germline loops: CDR1 SGHDT, CDR2 YYEEEE. The DNA for the CDR3 is TGTGCCAGCAGCTTTGGCGGGGAGCTGTTTTTT. Its protein product is CASSFGGELFF.

On this clone itself: Within the sample, other DNA sequences also encode this same CDR3. The chain employs TRBV29-1 and TRBJ2-5; no reliable D call. Germline assignment: CDR1 SQVTM and CDR2 ANQGSEA. This CDR3 comprises 10 residues. The V and J ends lost 3 bases and 4 bases respectively, with 3 bases between them. The CDR3 nucleotides read TGCAGCGTTGAGATAGAGACCCAGTACTTC. It translates to CSVEIETQYF.

The chain has TRBV14 and TRBJ2-7; D not certain. Germline V gives CDR1 SGHDN, CDR2 FVKESK. The CDR3 totals 12 residues. Trimming shortened V by 2 bases and J by 3 bases, and 5 bases separated the two germline ends. CDR3 in amino acids: CASSQWDYEQYF. The CDR3 DNA is TGTGCCAGCAGCCAATGGGACTACGAGCAGTACTTC.

The V call is TRBV30, the J call TRBJ2-4, with D tentatively TRBD1 (5 bases). Germline CDR1 reads GTSNPN; CDR2 reads SVGIG (reference sequence). With 1 base removed from V and 2 bases from J, the gap between germline ends came to 15 bases. The CDR3 covers 16 residues. For the CDR3, the DNA is TGTGCCTGGAGTGGCATTTTGGGGCCGCCCAAAAACATTCAGTACTTC. It specifies CAWSGILGPPKNIQYF.

The chain is built from TRBV4-2 and TRBJ1-2; 9 bases are a match to TRBD1. V trimming: 3 bases; J trimming: 4 bases; junction bases outside the gene matches: 6. CDR3 size: 15 residues. Looked up from germline, CDR1 is LGHNA and CDR2 is YNFKEQ. The CDR3 nucleotides are TGTGCCAGCAGCCAGCTACAGGGGGCCTCCTATGGCTACACCTTC. It specifies CASSQLQGASYGYTF.

The chain combines TRBV6-5 with TRBJ2-7; 9 nucleotides line up with TRBD1. V dropped 2 bases and J dropped 0; count of bases not matched to a gene: 2. Per the germline V gene, CDR1 is MNHEY and CDR2 is SVGAGI. The CDR3 has 15 residues. CDR3 nucleotide sequence: TGTGCCAGCAGTTACCACAGGGGGCACTCCTACGAGCAGTACTTC. This gives the protein CASSYHRGHSYEQYF.

Written as DNA, the CDR3 is TGTGCCAGCAGCTTCATGGTTTTCACCGGGGAGCTGTTTTTT. Encoded protein: CASSFMVFTGELFF. The chain recombines TRBV7-6 with TRBJ2-2, with D unclear. Germline V gene data show CDR1 as SGHVS and CDR2 as FNYEAQ. Deletions cut 3 bases from V and 4 bases from J, with 9 bases between. CDR3 length equals 14 residues.